A single sample is the source of the 21 T cell receptor beta chains below, sequenced in a study of cytomegalovirus exposure and HLA in healthy donors. The PCR used 60 Vbeta and 13 Jbeta primers. The protocol was immunoSEQ multiplex PCR, while the TCRdb copy is restricted to in-frame clones and leaves out a portion. The data show 130,000 or so clones, approximately 80% seen once. Source material: PBMCs. These receptors were taken from a woman aged 18-35 years in good health and CMV-seropositive.

This clone was seen more than once but under ten times. This chain connects TRBV27 to TRBJ2-7; no definite D call. The CDR3 length is 13 residues. V was pared by 3 bases and J by 1 base, with 7 bases between. Germline V gene data show CDR1 as MNHEY and CDR2 as SMNVEV (reference sequence). In DNA form, the CDR3 reads TGTGCCAGCAGTTTGGCAGATTCCTACGAGCAGTACTTC. Translation: CASSLADSYEQYF.

To note about this clone: Other DNA variants within this sample encode the same CDR3. The V and J genes are TRBV2 and TRBJ1-2; TRBD1 might be the D (5 bases). CDR1 is SNHLY and CDR2 is FYNNEI in the germline V gene. The CDR3 extends over 11 amino acids. Trimming left V 7 bases short and J 6 bases short, with 9 bases between. The CDR3 bases are TGTGCCAGCACTGGGGGGAATGGCTACACCTTC. Residues: CASTGGNGYTF.

This chain links TRBV6-1 with TRBJ1-6; 10 bases agree with TRBD1. Trimming took 4 bases from V and 5 from J; bases not matched to a gene: 5. The CDR3 has 16 amino acids. Germline-derived CDR1 and CDR2 are MNHNS and SASEGT. CDR3 sequence: CASSGSGQGNNSPLHF. The CDR3 bases are TGTGCCAGCAGTGGTTCGGGACAGGGGAATAATTCACCCCTCCACTTT.

J is TRBJ2-1 and V is TRBV6-5; TRBD2 aligns across 8 bases. The CDR3 covers 15 residues. Germline-derived CDR1 and CDR2 are MNHEY and SVGAGI. The V and J ends lost 6 bases and 8 bases, in that order; junction bases with no gene match: 12. As DNA, the CDR3 is TGTGCCAGCAGATCGCGGGGGGCAGCCGGGGATGAGCAGTTCTTC. Translating it yields CASRSRGAAGDEQFF.

The chain employs TRBV7-6 and TRBJ1-1; tentative D call: TRBD1 (6 bases). CDR3 length: 16 amino acids. Germline-derived CDR1 and CDR2 are SGHVS and FNYEAQ. Trimming took 0 bases from V and 0 from J, leaving 11 bases between them. DNA for the CDR3: TGTGCCAGCAGCTTAGCGCGGGGGGCACTGAACACTGAAGCTTTCTTT. Protein sequence: CASSLARGALNTEAFF.

This chain connects TRBV10-3 to TRBJ2-3; 7 positions agree with TRBD2. V shed 10 bases and J 0 bases; nucleotides not matched to a gene: 7. This CDR3 comprises 14 residues. Germline-derived CDR1 and CDR2 are ENHRY and SYGVKD. This chain's CDR3 is CATYSGVSTDTQYF. CDR3 bases: TGTGCCACCTACAGCGGGGTAAGCACAGATACGCAGTATTTT.

This chain links TRBV9 with TRBJ2-4; D ambiguous. The germline V and J ends were trimmed by 0 bases and 6 bases, with 7 bases remaining between them. There are 13 residues in the CDR3. Germline V gene sequence: CDR1 SGDLS, CDR2 YYNGEE. The CDR3 region is CASSVDGRNIQYF. In nucleotides, the CDR3 is TGTGCCAGCAGCGTAGATGGCAGAAACATTCAGTACTTC.

This rearrangement joins TRBV5-1 to TRBJ1-1; a weak D match, TRBD1 (6 bases). Trimming pared 3 bases from V and 3 bases from J, leaving 15 bases between. Germline assignment: CDR1 SGHRS and CDR2 YFSETQ. The CDR3 runs to 15 residues. The CDR3 DNA reads TGCGCCAGCAGCTGGGGTTTGGGGGCGGACACTGAAGCTTTCTTT. It yields the protein CASSWGLGADTEAFF.

The chain is built from TRBV7-9 and TRBJ2-7, with D possibly TRBD2 on 7 matching bases. Trimming pared 1 base from V and 2 bases from J, leaving 15 bases between. There are 16 residues in the CDR3. Looked up from germline, CDR1 is SEHNR and CDR2 is FQNEAQ (reference sequence). This chain's CDR3 is CASSLDTGGPTYEQYF. In DNA, the CDR3 is TGTGCCAGCAGCTTAGATACGGGGGGCCCCACCTACGAGCAGTACTTC.

The chain links TRBV12-5 to TRBJ1-6; D unclear. The CDR3 is 12 amino acids. V was pared by 3 bases and J by 7 bases, with 4 bases between. Germline V gene data show CDR1 as LGHNT and CDR2 as FRNRAP. CDR3: CASGLANSPLHF. DNA of the CDR3: TGTGCTAGTGGTTTAGCGAATTCACCCCTCCACTTT.

The count of this clone is one. The chain couples TRBV9 to TRBJ1-6; D call uncertain. The CDR3 runs to 13 residues. V lost 3 bases, J lost 8 bases, and 9 bases lay in between. Germline loops: CDR1 SGDLS, CDR2 YYNGEE. The CDR3 protein is CASSGLLDSPLHF. The CDR3 DNA sequence: TGTGCCAGCAGCGGACTCTTGGATTCACCCCTCCACTTT.

To note about this clone: An end of the junction differs from the germline gene, which may be a read error. The chain combines TRBV19 with TRBJ2-1, with 12 bases matching TRBD2. In germline, CDR1 is LNHDA, CDR2 SQIVND (reference sequence). The CDR3 totals 16 residues. CDR3 bases: TGTGCCAGTACCAGAACTAGCGGGGGGAGCTACAATGAGCGGTTCTTC. This translates into CASTRTSGGSYNERFF.

V gene TRBV5-6 combines with J gene TRBJ1-5; D not certain. CDR3 length: 12 residues. Trimming removed 0 bases from V and 6 bases from J, with 4 bases in between. Germline V gives CDR1 SGHDT, CDR2 YYEEEE. CDR3 loop: CASSLGAQPQHF. DNA for the CDR3: TGTGCCAGCAGCTTGGGGGCTCAGCCCCAGCATTTT.

The rearrangement joins TRBV7-2 to TRBJ2-7; tentative D call: TRBD2 (6 bases). Germline V gene sequence: CDR1 SGHTA, CDR2 FQGNSA. V lost 5 bases, J lost 2 bases, and 13 bases lay in between. This CDR3 has 14 residues. This chain's CDR3 is CASSLQGLTYEQYF. DNA for the CDR3: TGTGCCAGCAGCCTTCAGGGACTTACCTACGAGCAGTACTTC.

CDR3 sequence reads: CASSLPGGDLYEQYF. The CDR3 region has the DNA TGTGCCAGCAGTTTGCCCGGGGGTGACCTTTACGAGCAGTACTTC. The rearrangement links TRBV28 to TRBJ2-7; tentative D call: TRBD2 (6 bases). Germline V gives CDR1 MDHEN, CDR2 SYDVKM. Trimming left V 3 bases short and J 4 bases short, with 16 bases between. The CDR3 contains 15 residues.

The gene calls are TRBV11-3 and TRBJ2-2; TRBD2 matches at 10 bases. V trimming: 5 bases; J trimming: 7 bases; junction bases outside the gene matches: 7. The CDR3 is made up of 15 amino acids. The V gene's germline CDR1 is SGHNT and CDR2 YENEEA. Here the CDR3 DNA reads TGTGCCAGCAGCCTCAGCGGGGGGGCCAACGGGGAGCTGTTTTTT. This translates into CASSLSGGANGELFF.

V is TRBV5-6 and J is TRBJ1-2; 7 bases agree with TRBD1. Germline lookup yields CDR1 SGHDT and CDR2 YYEEEE. There are 12 residues in the CDR3. The J segment lost 4 bases and the V segment lost 3 bases, leaving 0 bases of the junction unmatched. Here the CDR3 DNA reads TGTGCCAGCAGCTCAGGGGGCTATGGCTACACCTTC. This codes for CASSSGGYGYTF.

The DNA of the CDR3 is TGCGCCAGCAGCCAACGGAGTCCCCTAGCGGGGGGCGGGGAGACCCAGTACTTC. This encodes CASSQRSPLAGGGETQYF. The chain links TRBV4-1 to TRBJ2-5, with 11 bases identical to TRBD2. The junction had 13 bases not matched to a gene; V was cut back by 2 bases and J by 5 bases. CDR3 length: 18 amino acids. The germline gives CDR1 MGHRA, CDR2 YSYEKL.

The genes are TRBV11-2 and TRBJ2-3; 11 bases agree with TRBD2. The germline CDR1 and CDR2 sequences are SGHAT and FQNNGV. CDR3 size: 19 residues. V was pared by 6 bases and J by 0 bases, with 14 bases of the junction left unmatched. CDR3 amino acids: CASRGPSGGTITSTDTQYF. In DNA form, the CDR3 reads TGTGCCAGCAGAGGCCCTAGCGGGGGGACGATCACTAGCACAGATACGCAGTATTTT.

The CDR3 DNA sequence: TGTGCCAGCAGCCGGGGACTAGCGGGGTACAATGAGCAGTTCTTC. Protein: CASSRGLAGYNEQFF. The rearrangement links TRBV7-9 to TRBJ2-1; 13 bases match TRBD2. CDR1 is SEHNR and CDR2 is FQNEAQ in the germline V gene (reference sequence). The CDR3 length is 15 residues. The V gene end was trimmed by 5 bases and the J gene end by 4 bases; junction bases not matched to a gene: 2.

The chain couples TRBV7-2 to TRBJ1-3, with D hard to call. CDR1 is SGHTA, CDR2 FQGNSA, per germline. The CDR3 is 12 residues long. V was trimmed by 5 bases and J by 4 bases, leaving 6 bases between them. The CDR3 reads CASSATGNTIYF. CDR3 in DNA: TGTGCCAGCAGCGCAACAGGAAACACCATATATTTT.